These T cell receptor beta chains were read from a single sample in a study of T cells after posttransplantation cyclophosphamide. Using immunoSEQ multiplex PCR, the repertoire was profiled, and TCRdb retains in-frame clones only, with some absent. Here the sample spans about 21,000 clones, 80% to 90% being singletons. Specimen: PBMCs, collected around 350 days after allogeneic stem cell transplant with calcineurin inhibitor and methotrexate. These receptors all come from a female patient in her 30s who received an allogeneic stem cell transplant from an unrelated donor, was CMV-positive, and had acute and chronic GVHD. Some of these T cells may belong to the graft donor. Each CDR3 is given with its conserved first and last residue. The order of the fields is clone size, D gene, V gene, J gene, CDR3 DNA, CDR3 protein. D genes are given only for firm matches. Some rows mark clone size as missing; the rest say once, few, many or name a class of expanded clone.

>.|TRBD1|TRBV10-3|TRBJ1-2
TGTGCCACCGGACAGGGGGCGGGCTATGGCTACACCTTC
CATGQGAGYGYTF
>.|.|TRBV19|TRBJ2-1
TGTGCCAGTAGTATTGGTGACTTCAATGAGCAGTTCTTC
CASSIGDFNEQFF
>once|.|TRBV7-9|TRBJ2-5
TGTGCCAGCAAGGGGCAGACACCCTGGGGAGAGACCCAGTACTTC
CASKGQTPWGETQYF
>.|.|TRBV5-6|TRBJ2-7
TGTGCCAGCAGAGGTTGGGGGGAGGCTTATTATGAGCAGTACTTC
CASRGWGEAYYEQYF
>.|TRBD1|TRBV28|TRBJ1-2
TGTGCCAGCAAGGCGGGGGACAGGGGATCGTTGGGCTACACCTTC
CASKAGDRGSLGYTF
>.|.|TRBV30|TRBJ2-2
TGTGCCTGGAGCAGTCGAATCCCCGGGGAGCTGTTTTTT
CAWSSRIPGELFF
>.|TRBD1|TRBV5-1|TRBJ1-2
TGCGCCAGCAGGCCCGGGACAGGGGATGTGTATGGCTACACCTTC
CASRPGTGDVYGYTF
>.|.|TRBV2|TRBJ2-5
TGTGCCACCGGACTTCAGCGTTATCAAGAGACCCAGTACTTC
CATGLQRYQETQYF
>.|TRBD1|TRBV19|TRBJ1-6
TGTGCCAGTAGTATCAGGGGGCCTCGGGATTCACCCCTCCACTTT
CASSIRGPRDSPLHF
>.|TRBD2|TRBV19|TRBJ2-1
TGTGCCAGTATTTCGACTAGCGCCGACAATGAGCAGTTCTTC
CASISTSADNEQFF
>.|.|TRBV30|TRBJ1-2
TGTGCCTGGGAGTTGACAGTCCACTACACCTTC
CAWELTVHYTF
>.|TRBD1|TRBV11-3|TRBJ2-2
TGTGCCAGCAGCTCCAGGGGGCGCGTCAACGGGGAGCTGTTTTTT
CASSSRGRVNGELFF
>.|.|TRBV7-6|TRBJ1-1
TGTGCCAGCAGCTCAATTCCTCACGGGGACACTGAAGCTTTCTTT
CASSSIPHGDTEAFF
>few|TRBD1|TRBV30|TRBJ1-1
TGTGCCTGGACCGACAGGGCCCAAGCTTTCTTT
CAWTDRAQAFF
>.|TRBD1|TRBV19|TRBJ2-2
TGTGCCACACAGGGGCGCGGTGTTCTGTGGTCCGGGGAGCTGTTTTTT
CATQGRGVLWSGELFF
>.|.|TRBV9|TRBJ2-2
TGTGCCAGCAGCGTAGAAGAAGGTGGGGGCCGGGAGCTGTTTTTT
CASSVEEGGGRELFF
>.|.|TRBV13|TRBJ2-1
TGTGCCAGCAGCCCTAGAGCCCAGGAGCAGTTCTTC
CASSPRAQEQFF
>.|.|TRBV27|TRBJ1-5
TGTGCCAGCAGTTTAGGAGGGGCTCATCAGCCCCAGCATTTT
CASSLGGAHQPQHF
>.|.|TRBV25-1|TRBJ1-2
TGTGCCAGCAGTGAATATGCAGGCCGGTTTAATGGCTACACCTTC
CASSEYAGRFNGYTF
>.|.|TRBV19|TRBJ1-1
TGTGCCAGTAGCAACAGGGTGAGGTCCACTGAAGCTTTCTTT
CASSNRVRSTEAFF
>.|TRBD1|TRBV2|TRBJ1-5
TGTGCCAGCAGCCGGGACAGGGGCAATCAGCCCCAGCATTTT
CASSRDRGNQPQHF
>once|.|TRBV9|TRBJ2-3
TGTGCCAGCAGCGTAGGGGGCACGATCACAGATACGCAGTATTTT
CASSVGGTITDTQYF
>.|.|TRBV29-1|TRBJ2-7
TGCAGCGTTGGGGGGGAAACCTACGAGCAGTACTTC
CSVGGETYEQYF
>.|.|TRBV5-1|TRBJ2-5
TGCGCCAGCAGCTTGGAGGCAGGGAAGTACGAGACCCAGTACTTC
CASSLEAGKYETQYF
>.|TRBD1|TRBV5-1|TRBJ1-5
TGCGCCAGCAGCTCAGGACAGGGGGATCAGCCCCAGCATTTT
CASSSGQGDQPQHF
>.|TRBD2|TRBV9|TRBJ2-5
TGTGCCAGCAGCCTGGGACTAGGCCAAGAGACCCAGTACTTC
CASSLGLGQETQYF
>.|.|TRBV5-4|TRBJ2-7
TGTGCCAGCAGCTTGGGCGGGGATACCTACGAGCAGTACTTC
CASSLGGDTYEQYF
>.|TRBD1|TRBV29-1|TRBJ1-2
TGCAGCGTTGAATTTTTTCAGGGGGTAAACTATGGCTACACCTTC
CSVEFFQGVNYGYTF
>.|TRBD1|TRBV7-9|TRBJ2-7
TGTGCCAGCAGCTGGACAGGGACGTACGAGCAGTACTTC
CASSWTGTYEQYF
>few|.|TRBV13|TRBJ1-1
TGTGCCAGCAGCTTAATCGGTTCCGCTGAAGCTTTCTTT
CASSLIGSAEAFF
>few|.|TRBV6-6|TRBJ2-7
TGTGCCAGCAGTCCAGGGGTCAACGAGCAGTACTTC
CASSPGVNEQYF
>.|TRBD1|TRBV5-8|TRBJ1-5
TGTGCCAGCAGCCCGGGGACAGATAGCAATCAGCCCCAGCATTTT
CASSPGTDSNQPQHF
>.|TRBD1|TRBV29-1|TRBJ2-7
TGCAGCGTTTCGGACAGGGCCTACGAGCAGTACTTC
CSVSDRAYEQYF
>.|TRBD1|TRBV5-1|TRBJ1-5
TGCGCCAGCAGCTCGACAGGGGAGGTACATCAGCCCCAGCATTTT
CASSSTGEVHQPQHF
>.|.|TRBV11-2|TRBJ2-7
TGTGCCAGCAGCAACCCCGGGACTGCCTACGAGCAGTACTTC
CASSNPGTAYEQYF
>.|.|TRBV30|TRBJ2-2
TGTGCCTGGGGCCCAGGGGCGAACACCGGGGAGCTGTTTTTT
CAWGPGANTGELFF
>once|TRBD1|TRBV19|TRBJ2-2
TGTGCCAGTTCCAAAACAGGGGTCATCGCCGGGGAGCTGTTTTTT
CASSKTGVIAGELFF
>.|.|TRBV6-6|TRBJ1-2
TGTGCCAGTTACTTCTCCTATGGCTACACCTTC
CASYFSYGYTF
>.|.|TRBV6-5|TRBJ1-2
TGTGCCAGCAGTTACTCGCTCGGAGGGGTTGGCTACACCTTC
CASSYSLGGVGYTF
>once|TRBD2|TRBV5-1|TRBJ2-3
TGCGCCAGCAGCCTATCTCCGGGACTAGCGGGCCTTAGCACAGATACGCAGTATTTT
CASSLSPGLAGLSTDTQYF
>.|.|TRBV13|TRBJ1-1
TGTGCCAGCAGCTTAGAGTCCAGACAGAACACTGAAGCTTTCTTT
CASSLESRQNTEAFF
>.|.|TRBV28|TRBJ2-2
TGTGCCCTTGAGGGACTCAAGAACACCGGGGAGCTGTTTTTT
CALEGLKNTGELFF
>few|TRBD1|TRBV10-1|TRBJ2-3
TGCGCCAGCAGTGAGGGGGGGACAGGGACGCCAGATACGCAGTATTTT
CASSEGGTGTPDTQYF
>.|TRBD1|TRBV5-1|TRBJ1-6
TGCGCCAGCAGCCCTCGCTTTGACAGGGGTAATTCACCCCTCCACTTT
CASSPRFDRGNSPLHF
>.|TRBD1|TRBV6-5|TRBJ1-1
TGTGCCAGCAGTTACTCTGGACAGGGTGGCACTGAAGCTTTCTTT
CASSYSGQGGTEAFF
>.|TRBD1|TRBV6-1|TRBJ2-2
TGTGCCAGCAGTGGGCAGGGGGCGGGGTACGGGGAGCTGTTTTTT
CASSGQGAGYGELFF
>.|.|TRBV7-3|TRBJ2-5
TGTGCCAGCAGCCAAGGCCCAGCTCTAGGCCAAGAGACCCAGTACTTC
CASSQGPALGQETQYF
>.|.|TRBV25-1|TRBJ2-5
TGTGCCAGCAGTGAATATCAGGTGGCGGGGGAGACCCAGTACTTC
CASSEYQVAGETQYF
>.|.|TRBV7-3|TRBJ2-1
TGTGCCAGCAGCCCGTCGGTAAGCTCCTACAATGAGCAGTTCTTC
CASSPSVSSYNEQFF